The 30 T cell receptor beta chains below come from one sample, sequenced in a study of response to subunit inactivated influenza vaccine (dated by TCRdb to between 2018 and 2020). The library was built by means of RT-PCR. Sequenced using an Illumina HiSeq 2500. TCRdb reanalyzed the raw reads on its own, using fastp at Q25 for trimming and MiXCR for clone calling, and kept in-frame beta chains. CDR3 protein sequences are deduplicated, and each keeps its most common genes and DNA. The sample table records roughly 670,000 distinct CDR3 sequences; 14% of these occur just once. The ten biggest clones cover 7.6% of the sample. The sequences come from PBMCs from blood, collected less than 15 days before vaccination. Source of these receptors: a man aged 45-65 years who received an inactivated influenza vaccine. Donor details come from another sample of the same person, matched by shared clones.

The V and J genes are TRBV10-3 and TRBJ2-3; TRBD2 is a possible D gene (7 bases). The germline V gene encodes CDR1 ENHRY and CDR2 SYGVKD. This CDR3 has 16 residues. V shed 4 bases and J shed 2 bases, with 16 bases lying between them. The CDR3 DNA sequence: TGTGCCATCAGTGCAGTGACGGGGGGCCTCACAGATACGCAGTATTTT. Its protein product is CAISAVTGGLTDTQYF.

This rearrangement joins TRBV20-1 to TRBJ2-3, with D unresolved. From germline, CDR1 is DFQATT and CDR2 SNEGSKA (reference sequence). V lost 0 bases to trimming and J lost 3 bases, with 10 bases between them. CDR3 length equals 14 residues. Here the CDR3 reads CSARDQKITDTQYF. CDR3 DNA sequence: TGCAGTGCTAGAGATCAGAAAATAACAGATACGCAGTATTTT.

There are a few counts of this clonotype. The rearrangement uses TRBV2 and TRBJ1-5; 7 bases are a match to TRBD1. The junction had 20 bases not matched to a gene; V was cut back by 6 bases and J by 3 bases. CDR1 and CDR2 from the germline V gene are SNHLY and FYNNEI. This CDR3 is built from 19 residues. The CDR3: CASSTERDSLWETNQPQHF. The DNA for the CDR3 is TGTGCCAGCAGCACGGAACGGGACAGCCTTTGGGAGACCAATCAGCCCCAGCATTTT.

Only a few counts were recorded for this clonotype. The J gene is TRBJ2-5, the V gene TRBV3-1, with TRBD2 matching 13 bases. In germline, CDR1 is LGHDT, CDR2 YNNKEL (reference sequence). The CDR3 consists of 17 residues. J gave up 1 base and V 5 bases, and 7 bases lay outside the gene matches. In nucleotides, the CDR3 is TGTGCCAGCAGCTTGGGACTAGCGGGGCCGTTCCAAGAGACCCAGTACTTC. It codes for CASSLGLAGPFQETQYF.

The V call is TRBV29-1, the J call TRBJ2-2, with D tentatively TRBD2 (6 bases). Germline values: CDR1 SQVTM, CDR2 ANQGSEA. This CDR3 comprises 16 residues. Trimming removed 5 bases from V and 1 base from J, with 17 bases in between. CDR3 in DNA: TGCAGCGTTATAGAAAGACGGAGGGGGAACACCGGGGAGCTGTTTTTT. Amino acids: CSVIERRRGNTGELFF.

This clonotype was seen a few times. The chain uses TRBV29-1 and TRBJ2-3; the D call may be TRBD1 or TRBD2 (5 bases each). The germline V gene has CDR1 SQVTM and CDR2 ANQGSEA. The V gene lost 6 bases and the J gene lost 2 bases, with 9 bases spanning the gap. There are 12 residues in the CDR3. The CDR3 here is CSVGANTDTQYF. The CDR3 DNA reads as TGCAGCGTCGGGGCTAACACAGATACGCAGTATTTT.

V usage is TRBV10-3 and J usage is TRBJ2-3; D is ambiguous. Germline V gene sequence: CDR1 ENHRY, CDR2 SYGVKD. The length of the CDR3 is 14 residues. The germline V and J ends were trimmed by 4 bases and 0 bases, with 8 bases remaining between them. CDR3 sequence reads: CAISGAASTDTQYF. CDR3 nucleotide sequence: TGTGCCATCAGTGGAGCAGCTAGCACAGATACGCAGTATTTT.

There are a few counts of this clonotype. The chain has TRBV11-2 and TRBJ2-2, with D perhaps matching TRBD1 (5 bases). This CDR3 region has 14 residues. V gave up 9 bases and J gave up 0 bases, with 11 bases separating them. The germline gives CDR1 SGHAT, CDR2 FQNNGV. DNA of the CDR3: TGTGCCAGTGAGCGACAGACGAACACCGGGGAGCTGTTTTTT. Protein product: CASERQTNTGELFF.

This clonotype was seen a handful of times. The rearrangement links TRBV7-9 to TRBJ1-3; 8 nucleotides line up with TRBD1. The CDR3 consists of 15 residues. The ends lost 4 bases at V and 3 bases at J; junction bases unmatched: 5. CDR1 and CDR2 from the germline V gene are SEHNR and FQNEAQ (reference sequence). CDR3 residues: CASSSPTGVGNTIYF. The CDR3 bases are TGTGCCAGCAGCTCCCCGACAGGGGTTGGAAACACCATATATTTT.

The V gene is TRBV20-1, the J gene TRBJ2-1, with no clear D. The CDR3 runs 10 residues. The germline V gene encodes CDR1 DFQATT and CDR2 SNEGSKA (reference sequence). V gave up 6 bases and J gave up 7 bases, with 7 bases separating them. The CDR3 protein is CSALRNEQFF. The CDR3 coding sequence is TGCAGTGCCCTCCGGAATGAGCAGTTCTTC.

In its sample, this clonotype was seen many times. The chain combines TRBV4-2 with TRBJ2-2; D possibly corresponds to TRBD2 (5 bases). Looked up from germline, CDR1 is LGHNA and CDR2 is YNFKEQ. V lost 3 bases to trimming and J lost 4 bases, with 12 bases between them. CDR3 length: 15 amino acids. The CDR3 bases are TGTGCCAGCAGCCATGTATACCGGGGCACCGGGGAGCTGTTTTTT. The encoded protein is CASSHVYRGTGELFF.

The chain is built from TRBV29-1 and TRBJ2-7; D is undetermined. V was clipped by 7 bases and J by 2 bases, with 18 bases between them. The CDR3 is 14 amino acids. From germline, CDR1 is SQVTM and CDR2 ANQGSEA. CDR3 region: CSAPPEAIAYEQYF. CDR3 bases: TGCAGCGCTCCCCCGGAAGCGATCGCCTACGAGCAGTACTTC.

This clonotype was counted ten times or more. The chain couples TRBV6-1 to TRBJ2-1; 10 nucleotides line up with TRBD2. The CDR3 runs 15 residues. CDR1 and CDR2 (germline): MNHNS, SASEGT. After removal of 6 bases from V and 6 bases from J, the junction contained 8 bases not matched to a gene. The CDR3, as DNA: TGTGCCAGCAGCCTTCTAGCGGGAGAGCGCAATGAGCAGTTCTTC. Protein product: CASSLLAGERNEQFF.

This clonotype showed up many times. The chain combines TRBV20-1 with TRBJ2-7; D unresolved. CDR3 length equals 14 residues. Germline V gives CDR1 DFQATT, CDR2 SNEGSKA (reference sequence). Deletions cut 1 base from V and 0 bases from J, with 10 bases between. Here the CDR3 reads CSARGHRDSYEQYF. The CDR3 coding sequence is TGCAGTGCTAGAGGTCATAGGGACTCCTACGAGCAGTACTTC.

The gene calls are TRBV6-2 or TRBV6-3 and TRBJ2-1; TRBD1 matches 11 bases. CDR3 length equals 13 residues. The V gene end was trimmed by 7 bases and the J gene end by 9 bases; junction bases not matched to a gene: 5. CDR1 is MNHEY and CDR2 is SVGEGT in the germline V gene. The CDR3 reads CASTWTGGFEQFF. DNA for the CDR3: TGTGCCAGCACATGGACAGGGGGCTTTGAGCAGTTCTTC.

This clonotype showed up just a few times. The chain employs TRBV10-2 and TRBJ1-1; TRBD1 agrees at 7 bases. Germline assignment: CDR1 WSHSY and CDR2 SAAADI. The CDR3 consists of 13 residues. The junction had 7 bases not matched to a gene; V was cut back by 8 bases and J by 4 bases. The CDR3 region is CASARQGVTEAFF. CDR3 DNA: TGCGCCAGCGCCAGACAGGGTGTCACTGAAGCTTTCTTT.

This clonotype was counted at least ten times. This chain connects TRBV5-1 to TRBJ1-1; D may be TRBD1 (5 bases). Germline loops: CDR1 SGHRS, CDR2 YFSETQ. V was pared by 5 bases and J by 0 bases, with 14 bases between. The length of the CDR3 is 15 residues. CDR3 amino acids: CASSSRAGMNTEAFF. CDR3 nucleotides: TGCGCCAGCAGTTCAAGGGCAGGGATGAACACTGAAGCTTTCTTT.

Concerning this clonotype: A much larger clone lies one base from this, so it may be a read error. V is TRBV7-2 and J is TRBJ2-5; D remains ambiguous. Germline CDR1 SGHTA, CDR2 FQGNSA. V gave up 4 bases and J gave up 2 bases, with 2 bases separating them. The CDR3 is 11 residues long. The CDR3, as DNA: TGTGCCAGCAGCTGGCAAGAGACCCAGTACTTC. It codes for CASSWQETQYF.

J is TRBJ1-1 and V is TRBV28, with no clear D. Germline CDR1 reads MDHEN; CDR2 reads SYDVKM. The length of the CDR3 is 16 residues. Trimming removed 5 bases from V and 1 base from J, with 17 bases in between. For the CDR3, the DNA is TGTGCCAGCAGTCCCCTGGGTTTGCGGGCGAACACTGAAGCTTTCTTT. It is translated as CASSPLGLRANTEAFF.

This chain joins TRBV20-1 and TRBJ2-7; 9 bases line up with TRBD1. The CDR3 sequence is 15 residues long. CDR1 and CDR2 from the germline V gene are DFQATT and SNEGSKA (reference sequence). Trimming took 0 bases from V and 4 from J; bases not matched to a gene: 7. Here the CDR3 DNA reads TGCAGTGCTAGAGATATCACAGGGGGCAAATACGAGCAGTACTTC. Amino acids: CSARDITGGKYEQYF.

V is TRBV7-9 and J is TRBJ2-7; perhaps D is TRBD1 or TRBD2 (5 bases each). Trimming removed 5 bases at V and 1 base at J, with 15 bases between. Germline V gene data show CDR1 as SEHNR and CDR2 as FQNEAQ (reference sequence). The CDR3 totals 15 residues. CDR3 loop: CASSPTGPPSYEQYF. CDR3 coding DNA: TGTGCCAGCAGCCCCACGGGGCCCCCTTCCTACGAGCAGTACTTC. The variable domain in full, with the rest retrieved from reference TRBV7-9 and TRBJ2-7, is DTGVSQNPRHKITKRGQNVTFRCDPISEHNRLYWYRQTLGQGPEFLTYFQNEAQLEKSRLLSDRFSAERPKGSFSTLEIQRTEQGDSAMYLCASSPTGPPSYEQYFGPGTRLTVT.

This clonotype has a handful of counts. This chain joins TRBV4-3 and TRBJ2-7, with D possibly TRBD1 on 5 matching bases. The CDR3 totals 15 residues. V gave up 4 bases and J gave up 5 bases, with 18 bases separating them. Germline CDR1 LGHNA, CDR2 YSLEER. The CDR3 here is CASSRVWQGVHEQYF. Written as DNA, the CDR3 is TGCGCCAGCAGCCGGGTGTGGCAGGGTGTCCACGAGCAGTACTTC.

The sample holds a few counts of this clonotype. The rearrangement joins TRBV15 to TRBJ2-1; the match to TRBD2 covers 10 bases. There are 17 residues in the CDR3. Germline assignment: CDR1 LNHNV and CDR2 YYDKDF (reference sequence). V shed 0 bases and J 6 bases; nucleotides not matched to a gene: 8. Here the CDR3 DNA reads TGTGCCACCAGCAGAGATTATCTAGCGGGAGTGCTCAATGAGCAGTTCTTC. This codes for CATSRDYLAGVLNEQFF. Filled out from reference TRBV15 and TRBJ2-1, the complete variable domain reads DAMVIQNPRYQVTQFGKPVTLSCSQTLNHNVMYWYQQKSSQAPKLLFHYYDKDFNNEADTPDNFQSRRPNTSFCFLDIRSPGLGDTAMYLCATSRDYLAGVLNEQFFGPGTRLTVL.

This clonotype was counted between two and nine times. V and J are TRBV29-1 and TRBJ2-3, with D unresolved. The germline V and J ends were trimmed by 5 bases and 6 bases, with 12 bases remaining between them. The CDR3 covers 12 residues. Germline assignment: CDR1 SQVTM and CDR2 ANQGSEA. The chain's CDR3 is CSVLGYSDTQYF. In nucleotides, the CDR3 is TGCAGCGTTCTAGGCTACTCCGATACGCAGTATTTT.

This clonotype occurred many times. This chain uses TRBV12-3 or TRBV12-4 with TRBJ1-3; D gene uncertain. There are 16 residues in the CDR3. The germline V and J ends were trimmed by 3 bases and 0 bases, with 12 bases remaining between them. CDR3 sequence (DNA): TGTGCCAGCAGTTTGAGGAGGGAGGTCTCTGGAAACACCATATATTTT. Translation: CASSLRREVSGNTIYF.

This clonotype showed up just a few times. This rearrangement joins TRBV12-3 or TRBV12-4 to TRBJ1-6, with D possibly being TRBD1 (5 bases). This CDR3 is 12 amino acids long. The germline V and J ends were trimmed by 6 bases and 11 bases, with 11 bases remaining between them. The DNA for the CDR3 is TGTGCCAGCAGAACGTGGGGGGCACCCCTCCACTTT. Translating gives CASRTWGAPLHF.

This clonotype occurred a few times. The CDR3 coding sequence is TGCAGTGCTAGAGATCGCACTAGCGGAAGCTCCTACAATGAGCAGTTCTTC. Protein sequence: CSARDRTSGSSYNEQFF. The chain is built from TRBV20-1 and TRBJ2-1; 8 bases agree with TRBD2. This CDR3 has 17 residues. Unmatched junction bases numbered 7, after V lost 0 bases and J lost 0 bases. Per the germline V gene, CDR1 is DFQATT and CDR2 is SNEGSKA (reference sequence).

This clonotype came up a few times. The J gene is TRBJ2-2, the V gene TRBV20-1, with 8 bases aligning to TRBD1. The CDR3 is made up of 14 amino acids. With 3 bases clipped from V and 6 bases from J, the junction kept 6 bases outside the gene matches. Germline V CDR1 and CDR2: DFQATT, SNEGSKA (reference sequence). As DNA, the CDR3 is TGCAGTGCTAGGTCCCAGGGGGCCTCCGGGGAGCTGTTTTTT. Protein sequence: CSARSQGASGELFF.

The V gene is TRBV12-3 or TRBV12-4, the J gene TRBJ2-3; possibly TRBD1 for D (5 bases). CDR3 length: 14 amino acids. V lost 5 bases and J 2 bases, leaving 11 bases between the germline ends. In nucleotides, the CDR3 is TGTGCCAGCAGTGAACAGGCTGACACAGATACGCAGTATTTT. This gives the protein CASSEQADTDTQYF.

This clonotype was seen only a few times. CDR3 protein: CSVPVHNTDTQYF. CDR3 DNA: TGCAGTGTACCAGTGCATAACACAGATACGCAGTATTTT. The chain links TRBV20-1 to TRBJ2-3; no firm D call. The CDR3 covers 13 residues. The germline gives CDR1 DFQATT, CDR2 SNEGSKA (reference sequence). The V end was cut by 7 bases, the J end by 2 bases, with 13 bases between.